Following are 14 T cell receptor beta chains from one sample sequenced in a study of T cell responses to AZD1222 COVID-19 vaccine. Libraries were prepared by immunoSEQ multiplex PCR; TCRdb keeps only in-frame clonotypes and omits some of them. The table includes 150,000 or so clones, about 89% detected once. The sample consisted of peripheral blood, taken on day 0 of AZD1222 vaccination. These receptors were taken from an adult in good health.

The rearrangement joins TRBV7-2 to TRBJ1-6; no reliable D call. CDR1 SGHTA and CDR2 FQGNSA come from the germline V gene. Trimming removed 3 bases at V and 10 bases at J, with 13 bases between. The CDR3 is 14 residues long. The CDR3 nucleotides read TGTGCCAGCAGCTTTCGTAGGCGGGAGTCACCCCTCCACTTT. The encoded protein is CASSFRRRESPLHF.

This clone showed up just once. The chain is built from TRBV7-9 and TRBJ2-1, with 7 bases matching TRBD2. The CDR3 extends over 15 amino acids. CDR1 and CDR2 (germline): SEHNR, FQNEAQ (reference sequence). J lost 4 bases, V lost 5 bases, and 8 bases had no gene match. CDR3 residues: CASSERASGYNEQFF. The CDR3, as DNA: TGTGCCAGCAGCGAGCGGGCTAGCGGTTACAATGAGCAGTTCTTC.

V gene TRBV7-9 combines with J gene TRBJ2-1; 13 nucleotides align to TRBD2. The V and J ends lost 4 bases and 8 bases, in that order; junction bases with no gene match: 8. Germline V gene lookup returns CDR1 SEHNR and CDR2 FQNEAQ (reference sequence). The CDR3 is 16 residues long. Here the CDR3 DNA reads TGTGCCAGCAGCTCGGGACTAGCGGGACCTGGGGATGAGCAGTTCTTC. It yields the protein CASSSGLAGPGDEQFF.

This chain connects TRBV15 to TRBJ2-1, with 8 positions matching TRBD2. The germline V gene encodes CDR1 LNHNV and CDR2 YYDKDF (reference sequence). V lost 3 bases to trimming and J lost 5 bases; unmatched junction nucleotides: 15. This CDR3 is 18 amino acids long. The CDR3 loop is CATSSPRGSGVQNNEQFF. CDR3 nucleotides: TGTGCCACCAGCAGTCCCCGGGGTAGCGGGGTCCAGAACAATGAGCAGTTCTTC.

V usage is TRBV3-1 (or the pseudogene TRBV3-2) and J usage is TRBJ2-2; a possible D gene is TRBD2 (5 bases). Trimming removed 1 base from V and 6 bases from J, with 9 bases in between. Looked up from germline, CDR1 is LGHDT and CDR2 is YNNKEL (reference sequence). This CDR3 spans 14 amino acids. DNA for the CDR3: TGTGCCAGCAGCCAAGCATCGGAGGCCGGGGAGCTGTTTTTT. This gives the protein CASSQASEAGELFF.

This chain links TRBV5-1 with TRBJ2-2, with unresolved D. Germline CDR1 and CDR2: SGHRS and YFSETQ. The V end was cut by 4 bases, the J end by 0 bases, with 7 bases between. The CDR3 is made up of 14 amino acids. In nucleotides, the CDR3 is TGCGCCAGCAGCCCGCAATCGAACACCGGGGAGCTGTTTTTT. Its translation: CASSPQSNTGELFF.

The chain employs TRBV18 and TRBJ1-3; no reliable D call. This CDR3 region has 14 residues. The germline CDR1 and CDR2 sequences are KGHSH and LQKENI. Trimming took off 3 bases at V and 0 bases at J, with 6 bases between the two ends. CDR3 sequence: CASSPGGSGNTIYF. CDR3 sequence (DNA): TGTGCCAGCTCACCCGGAGGCTCTGGAAACACCATATATTTT.

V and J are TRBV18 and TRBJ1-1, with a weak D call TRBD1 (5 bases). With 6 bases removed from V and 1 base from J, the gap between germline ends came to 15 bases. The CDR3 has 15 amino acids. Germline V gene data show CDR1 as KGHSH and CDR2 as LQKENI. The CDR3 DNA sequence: TGTGCCAGCTCCCACGGGGCTGGGGGGAACACTGAAGCTTTCTTT. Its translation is CASSHGAGGNTEAFF.

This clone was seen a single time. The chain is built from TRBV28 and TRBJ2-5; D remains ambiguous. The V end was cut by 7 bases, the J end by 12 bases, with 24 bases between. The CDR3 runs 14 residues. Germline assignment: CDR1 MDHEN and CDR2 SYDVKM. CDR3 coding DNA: TGTGCCAGCACCCAAGGGATAGGACCCCACCATAAGTACTTC. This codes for CASTQGIGPHHKYF.

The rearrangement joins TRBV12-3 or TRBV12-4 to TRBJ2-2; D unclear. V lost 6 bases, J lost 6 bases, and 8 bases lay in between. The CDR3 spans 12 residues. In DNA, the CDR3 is TGTGCCAGCAGGCTATCTGCCGGGGAGCTGTTTTTT. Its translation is CASRLSAGELFF.

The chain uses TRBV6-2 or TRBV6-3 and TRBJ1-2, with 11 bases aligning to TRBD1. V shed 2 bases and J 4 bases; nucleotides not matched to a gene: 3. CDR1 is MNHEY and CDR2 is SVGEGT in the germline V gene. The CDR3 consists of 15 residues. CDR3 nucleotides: TGTGCCAGCAGTTACACCGGGACAGGGGGCTATGGCTACACCTTC. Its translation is CASSYTGTGGYGYTF.

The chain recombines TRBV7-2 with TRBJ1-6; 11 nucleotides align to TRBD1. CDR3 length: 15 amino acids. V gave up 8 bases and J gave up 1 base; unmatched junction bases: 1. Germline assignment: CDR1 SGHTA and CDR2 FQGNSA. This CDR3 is CASGQGASYNSPLHF. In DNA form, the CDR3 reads TGTGCCAGCGGACAGGGGGCTTCCTATAATTCACCCCTCCACTTT. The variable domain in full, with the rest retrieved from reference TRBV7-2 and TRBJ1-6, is GAGVSQSPSNKVTEKGKDVELRCDPISGHTALYWYRQSLGQGLEFLIYFQGNSAPDKSGLPSDRFSAERTGGSVSTLTIQRTQQEDSAVYLCASGQGASYNSPLHFGNGTRLTVT.

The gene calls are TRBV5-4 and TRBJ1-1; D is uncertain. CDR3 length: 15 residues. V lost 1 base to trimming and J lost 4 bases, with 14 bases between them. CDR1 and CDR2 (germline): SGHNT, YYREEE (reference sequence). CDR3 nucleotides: TGTGCCAGCAGCTTGCAATCTTCCGCGGGCACTGAAGCTTTCTTT. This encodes CASSLQSSAGTEAFF.

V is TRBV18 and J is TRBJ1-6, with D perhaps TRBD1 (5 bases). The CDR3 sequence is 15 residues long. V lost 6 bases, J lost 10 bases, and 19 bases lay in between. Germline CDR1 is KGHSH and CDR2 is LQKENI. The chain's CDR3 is CASSATGTSDSPLHF. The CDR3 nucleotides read TGTGCCAGCTCTGCGACCGGGACCTCAGACTCACCCCTCCACTTT.